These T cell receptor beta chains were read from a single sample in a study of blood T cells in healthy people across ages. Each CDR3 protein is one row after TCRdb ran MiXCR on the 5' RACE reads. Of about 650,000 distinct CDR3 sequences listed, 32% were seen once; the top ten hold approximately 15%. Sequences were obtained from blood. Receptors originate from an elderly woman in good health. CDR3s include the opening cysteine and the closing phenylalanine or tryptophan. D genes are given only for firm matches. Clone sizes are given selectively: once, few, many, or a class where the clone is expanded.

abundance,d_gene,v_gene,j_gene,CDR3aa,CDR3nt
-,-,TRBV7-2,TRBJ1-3,CASSPNRVGNTIYF,TGTGCCAGCAGCCCGAATCGTGTCGGAAACACCATATATTTT
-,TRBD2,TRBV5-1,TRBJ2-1,CASSPRTSGEGYNEQFF,TGCGCCAGCAGCCCCCGGACTAGCGGAGAGGGTTACAATGAGCAGTTCTTC
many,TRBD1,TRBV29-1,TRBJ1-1,CSVSRTGSNEAFF,TGCAGCGTTTCCCGGACAGGGTCGAATGAAGCTTTCTTT
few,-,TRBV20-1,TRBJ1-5,CSARDHGQPKGPQHF,TGCAGTGCTAGAGATCATGGACAACCGAAGGGGCCCCAGCATTTT
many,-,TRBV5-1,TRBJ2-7,CASSPATGAAGSEQYF,TGCGCCAGCAGCCCGGCGACGGGAGCGGCGGGATCGGAGCAGTACTTC
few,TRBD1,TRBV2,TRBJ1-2,CASSETGAIGYGYTF,TGTGCCAGCAGTGAGACAGGGGCTATTGGCTATGGCTACACCTTC
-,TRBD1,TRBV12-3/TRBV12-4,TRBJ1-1,CASSLARGPGAFF,TGTGCCAGCAGTTTAGCGAGGGGGCCGGGGGCTTTCTTT
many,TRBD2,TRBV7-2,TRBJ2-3,CASSWLAGRGGDTQYF,TGTGCCAGCAGCTGGCTAGCGGGGAGGGGAGGAGATACGCAGTATTTT
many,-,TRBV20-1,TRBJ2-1,CSARSPTGEAYNEQFF,TGCAGTGCTAGGTCTCCGACAGGTGAGGCCTACAATGAGCAGTTCTTC
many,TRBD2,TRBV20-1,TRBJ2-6,CSASRSGRGGLAGANVLTF,TGCAGTGCTAGCCGTTCTGGGCGGGGGGGCCTTGCTGGGGCCAACGTCCTGACTTTC
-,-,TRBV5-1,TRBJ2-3,CASSYNGLTDTQYF,TGCGCCAGCAGCTATAACGGCCTCACAGATACGCAGTATTTT
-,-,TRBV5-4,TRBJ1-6,CASSGVASPYNSPLHF,TGTGCCAGCAGCGGAGTGGCGAGCCCCTATAATTCACCCCTCCACTTT
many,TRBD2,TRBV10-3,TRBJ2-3,CAISESGTSGTGTDTQYF,TGTGCCATCAGTGAGTCAGGGACTAGCGGAACTGGCACAGATACGCAGTATTTT
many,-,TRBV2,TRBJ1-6,CASTRQDDNSPLHF,TGTGCCAGTACGAGACAGGATGATAATTCACCCCTCCACTTT
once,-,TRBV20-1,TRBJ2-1,CSARALTVANELFF,TGCAGTGCTAGAGCACTAACGGTGGCCAATGAGCTGTTCTTC
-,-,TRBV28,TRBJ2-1,CASSFDGHKQFF,TGTGCCAGCAGTTTTGACGGGCATAAGCAGTTCTTC
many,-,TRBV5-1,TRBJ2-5,CASWRLRETQYF,TGCGCCAGTTGGAGACTGAGAGAGACCCAGTACTTC
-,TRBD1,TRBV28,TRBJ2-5,CASSTGQGRQETQYF,TGTGCCAGCAGTACAGGACAGGGAAGACAGGAGACCCAGTACTTC
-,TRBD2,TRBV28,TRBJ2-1,CASSQGGGGRAGDEQFF,TGTGCCAGCAGCCAAGGGGGAGGCGGGAGGGCCGGTGATGAGCAGTTCTTC
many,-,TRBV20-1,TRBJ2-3,CSAREPGPPPQYF,TGCAGTGCTAGAGAGCCGGGACCCCCGCCGCAGTATTTT
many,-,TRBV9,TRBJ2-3,CASSVGPGPAVVDTQYF,TGTGCCAGCAGCGTAGGCCCGGGACCAGCAGTTGTCGATACGCAGTATTTT
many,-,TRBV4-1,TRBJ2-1,CASSHLRDSNNEQFF,TGCGCCAGCAGCCACCTGCGGGACAGTAACAATGAGCAGTTCTTC
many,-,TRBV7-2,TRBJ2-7,CASSFPPGFGAYEQYF,TGTGCCAGCAGCTTTCCGCCGGGCTTTGGGGCCTACGAGCAGTACTTC
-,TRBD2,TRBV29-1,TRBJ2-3,CSVAGTSGGTSTDTQYF,TGCAGCGTAGCCGGGACTAGCGGGGGGACATCCACAGATACGCAGTATTTT
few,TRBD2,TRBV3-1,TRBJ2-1,CASSQDESGLASNEQFF,TGTGCCAGCAGCCAAGATGAATCCGGACTAGCTTCCAATGAGCAGTTCTTC
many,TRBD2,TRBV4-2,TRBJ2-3,CASSQRGLAGGTDTQYF,TGTGCCAGCAGCCAAAGGGGACTAGCGGGGGGCACAGATACGCAGTATTTT
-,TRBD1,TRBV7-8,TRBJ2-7,CASSLGSTGGTYEQYF,TGTGCCAGCAGCTTGGGCTCGACAGGGGGAACCTACGAGCAGTACTTC
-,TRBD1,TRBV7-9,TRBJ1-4,CASSLTGGGGEKLFF,TGTGCCAGCAGCTTAACAGGGGGTGGAGGTGAAAAACTGTTTTTT
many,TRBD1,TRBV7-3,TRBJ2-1,CASSRDRVKSNEQFF,TGTGCCAGCAGCCGGGACAGGGTAAAATCTAATGAGCAGTTCTTC